What follows are 13 T cell receptor beta chains derived from one specimen sequenced in a study of neoadjuvant nivolumab and ipilimumab in lung cancer. Clones were read by immunoSEQ multiplex PCR, and TCRdb kept only the in-frame ones, dropping some. The data show about 27,000 clones, roughly three quarters seen once. The sequences come from tumor tissue, collected after neoadjuvant nivolumab, alone or with ipilimumab, at or shortly before surgery. The receptor source for this set is an adult with non-small cell lung cancer.

The chain uses TRBV4-1 and TRBJ1-2; 7 bases match TRBD1. J gave up 3 bases and V 0 bases, and 10 bases lay outside the gene matches. Germline V gene data show CDR1 as MGHRA and CDR2 as YSYEKL. This CDR3 has 17 residues. This chain's CDR3 is CASSQDSRPGGDYGYTF. DNA of the CDR3: TGCGCCAGCAGCCAAGATTCCCGGCCAGGGGGTGACTATGGCTACACCTTC.

The chain carries TRBV5-6 and TRBJ2-7; D is unresolved. The V and J ends lost 1 base and 0 bases respectively, with 11 bases between them. The V gene's germline CDR1 is SGHDT and CDR2 YYEEEE. CDR3 length equals 15 residues. CDR3 region: CASSLLGSLSYEQYF. The CDR3 DNA reads TGTGCCAGCAGCTTGTTGGGATCTCTCTCCTACGAGCAGTACTTC.

CDR3 loop: CASSQDRSYEQYF. DNA for the CDR3: TGTGCCAGCAGCCAGGACAGATCCTACGAGCAGTACTTC. This rearrangement joins TRBV5-4 to TRBJ2-7, with D possibly TRBD1 on 6 matching bases. The CDR3 covers 13 residues. V was clipped by 4 bases and J by 1 base, with 9 bases between them. The germline gives CDR1 SGHNT, CDR2 YYREEE (reference sequence).

The V and J genes are TRBV5-1 and TRBJ1-2; TRBD1 matches 11 bases. With V trimmed by 7 bases and J by 8 bases, 13 bases remained unmatched. Germline V lookup: CDR1 SGHRS, CDR2 YFSETQ. The CDR3 contains 15 residues. This CDR3 is CASERTGQGEEGYTF. The CDR3 nucleotides read TGCGCCAGCGAAAGAACGGGACAGGGGGAAGAGGGCTACACCTTC.

The V call is TRBV6-5, the J call TRBJ2-5; 9 bases are shared with TRBD2. The CDR3 is 14 amino acids. In germline, CDR1 is MNHEY, CDR2 SVGAGI. After removal of 5 bases from V and 5 bases from J, the junction contained 6 bases not matched to a gene. This CDR3 is CASSGTSSGETQYF. The CDR3 nucleotides are TGTGCCAGCAGTGGGACTAGCTCCGGGGAGACCCAGTACTTC.

The gene calls are TRBV5-1 and TRBJ1-2; a possible D gene is TRBD1 (6 bases). Germline V gene sequence: CDR1 SGHRS, CDR2 YFSETQ. The CDR3 length is 13 residues. Deletions cut 0 bases from V and 6 bases from J, with 9 bases between. The CDR3 bases are TGCGCCAGCAGCTTGGGGGACATAGATGGCTACACCTTC. Translated: CASSLGDIDGYTF. The variable domain in full, completed from reference TRBV5-1 and TRBJ1-2, reads KAGVTQTPRYLIKTRGQQVTLSCSPISGHRSVSWYQQTPGQGLQFLFEYFSETQRNKGNFPGRFSGRQFSNSRSEMNVSTLELGDSALYLCASSLGDIDGYTFGSGTRLTVV.

J is TRBJ1-2 and V is TRBV5-1; D remains ambiguous. The CDR3 loop spans 12 amino acids. Germline V gives CDR1 SGHRS, CDR2 YFSETQ. The V and J ends lost 4 bases and 8 bases respectively, with 12 bases between them. This chain's CDR3 is CASSPESGGYTF. The CDR3 nucleotides read TGCGCCAGCAGCCCCGAGAGCGGCGGCTACACCTTC. The full variable domain, with the rest looked up from reference TRBV5-1 and TRBJ1-2, is KAGVTQTPRYLIKTRGQQVTLSCSPISGHRSVSWYQQTPGQGLQFLFEYFSETQRNKGNFPGRFSGRQFSNSRSEMNVSTLELGDSALYLCASSPESGGYTFGSGTRLTVV.

V and J are TRBV19 and TRBJ1-1; 8 bases fit TRBD1. The J segment lost 3 bases and the V segment lost 6 bases, leaving 3 bases of the junction unmatched. Germline CDR1 reads LNHDA; CDR2 reads SQIVND (reference sequence). The CDR3 extends over 13 amino acids. CDR3 in DNA: TGTGCCAGTAGCGCGGACAGGGACACTGAAGCTTTCTTT. As protein: CASSADRDTEAFF.

J is TRBJ2-1 and V is TRBV11-2; D gene uncertain. The CDR3 spans 15 residues. Trimming cost V 5 bases and J 4 bases, with 15 bases left between them. Germline assignment: CDR1 SGHAT and CDR2 FQNNGV. CDR3 loop: CASSARTESYNEQFF. For the CDR3, the DNA is TGTGCCAGCAGCGCCCGAACCGAGAGTTACAATGAGCAGTTCTTC.

V usage is TRBV12-2 and J usage is TRBJ2-1; no check of the table's D call, TRBD2, against the DNA was made. TRBV12-2 is given as a pseudogene. This CDR3 region has 18 residues. DNA of the CDR3: TGTGCAAGTCGCTTTCCACTAGCGGGGGCAGCCTCCTACAATGAGCAGTTCTTC. As protein: CASRFPLAGAASYNEQFF.

This chain uses TRBV9 with TRBJ2-7; D unclear. CDR1 SGDLS and CDR2 YYNGEE come from the germline V gene. V was clipped by 0 bases and J by 5 bases, with 12 bases between them. The length of the CDR3 is 14 residues. The CDR3 DNA reads TGTGCCAGCAGCGTAGCTACTTCCGACGACGAGCAGTACTTC. Translation: CASSVATSDDEQYF.

This clone was counted once. The chain couples TRBV12-5 to TRBJ2-3; D possibly corresponds to TRBD2 (6 bases). The length of the CDR3 is 15 residues. Germline assignment: CDR1 LGHNT and CDR2 FRNRAP. V lost 4 bases and J 4 bases, leaving 15 bases between the germline ends. The DNA of the CDR3 is TGTGCTAGTGGTTCGGGTACGACTAGATCAGATACGCAGTATTTT. Its translation: CASGSGTTRSDTQYF. Full variable domain (remainder filled in from reference TRBV12-5 and TRBJ2-3): DARVTQTPRHKVTEMGQEVTMRCQPILGHNTVFWYRQTMMQGLELLAYFRNRAPLDDSGMPKDRFSAEMPDATLATLKIQPSEPRDSAVYFCASGSGTTRSDTQYFGPGTRLTVL.

This chain links TRBV6-1 with TRBJ1-2, with D maybe TRBD1 (6 bases). Germline V CDR1 and CDR2: MNHNS, SASEGT. The CDR3 has 15 residues. The V end lost 0 bases, the J end lost 4 bases, and 12 bases lay between the germline ends. The CDR3 nucleotides are TGTGCCAGCAGTGAAGCGCACAGGGAAAGCTATGGCTACACCTTC. Translating gives CASSEAHRESYGYTF.